Included here is one T cell receptor beta chain sequence, with context. The target antigen is unknown. These data originate in a study of cytomegalovirus exposure and HLA in healthy donors. The study, taken as a whole, reports: Association of fewer than 20,000 TCR beta sequences with HLA alleles was found at 0.05 false discovery rate in a later analysis. In an earlier analysis, in around 590 donors, most V segments appeared productive either ~90% or ~30% of the time. Versus the 666-donor mean, an Asian-associated ancestry cluster reportedly showed fewer N-insertions in a later analysis. Indistinguishable V segments such as TRBV6-2 and TRBV6-3 were excluded.

CDR1 is SGHVS and CDR2 is FQNEAQ in the germline V gene. V was trimmed by 2 bases and J by 5 bases, leaving 3 bases between them. The CDR3 length is 11 residues. PCR amplification relied on 60 Vbeta primers (plus 13 Jbeta primers). The assay was immunoSEQ multiplex PCR, and TCRdb's table has in-frame clones only and misses some. Recorded for this sample: 50,000 to 55,000 clones. The receptor's source is a woman aged 60-70 years in good health and CMV-seropositive. Sequencing was done on a sample of PBMCs. The chain joins TRBV7-8 to TRBJ1-1; no definite D call. CDR3 sequence reads: CASSLRTEAFF. In DNA, the CDR3 is TGTGCCAGCAGCTTACGGACTGAAGCTTTCTTT.